What follows describes a single TCR beta chain. No antigen is known for it. The sample is drawn from a study of CD8 T cells in ankylosing spondylitis. Overall study results and limits: In reactive arthritis synovial fluid and blood, some motif variants had been reported before. Researchers report that disease-linked clones proved CD8+ and relatively rare in peripheral blood. Under 10 highly homologous variants formed a TCR beta motif that appeared characteristic of ankylosing spondylitis blood. Disease-linked clones reportedly showed significant enrichment in matched ankylosing spondylitis synovial fluid.

In TCRdb, the 5' RACE reads were re-called with MiXCR into one record per CDR3 protein. This table has 670,000 or so distinct CDR3 sequences, around 20% appearing once. CDR1 and CDR2 from the germline V gene are SGHRS and YFSETQ. V was clipped by 0 bases and J by 5 bases, with 15 bases between them. This CDR3 has 15 amino acids. The clonotype was recovered from a male donor with ankylosing spondylitis. Sequenced sample: blood, either unsorted or a sorted T cell fraction (not recorded which). The chain combines TRBV5-1 with TRBJ2-7, with D uncertain. This chain's CDR3 is CASSLGYSDWDEQYF. The CDR3 coding sequence is TGCGCCAGCAGCTTGGGTTACTCCGACTGGGACGAGCAGTACTTC.